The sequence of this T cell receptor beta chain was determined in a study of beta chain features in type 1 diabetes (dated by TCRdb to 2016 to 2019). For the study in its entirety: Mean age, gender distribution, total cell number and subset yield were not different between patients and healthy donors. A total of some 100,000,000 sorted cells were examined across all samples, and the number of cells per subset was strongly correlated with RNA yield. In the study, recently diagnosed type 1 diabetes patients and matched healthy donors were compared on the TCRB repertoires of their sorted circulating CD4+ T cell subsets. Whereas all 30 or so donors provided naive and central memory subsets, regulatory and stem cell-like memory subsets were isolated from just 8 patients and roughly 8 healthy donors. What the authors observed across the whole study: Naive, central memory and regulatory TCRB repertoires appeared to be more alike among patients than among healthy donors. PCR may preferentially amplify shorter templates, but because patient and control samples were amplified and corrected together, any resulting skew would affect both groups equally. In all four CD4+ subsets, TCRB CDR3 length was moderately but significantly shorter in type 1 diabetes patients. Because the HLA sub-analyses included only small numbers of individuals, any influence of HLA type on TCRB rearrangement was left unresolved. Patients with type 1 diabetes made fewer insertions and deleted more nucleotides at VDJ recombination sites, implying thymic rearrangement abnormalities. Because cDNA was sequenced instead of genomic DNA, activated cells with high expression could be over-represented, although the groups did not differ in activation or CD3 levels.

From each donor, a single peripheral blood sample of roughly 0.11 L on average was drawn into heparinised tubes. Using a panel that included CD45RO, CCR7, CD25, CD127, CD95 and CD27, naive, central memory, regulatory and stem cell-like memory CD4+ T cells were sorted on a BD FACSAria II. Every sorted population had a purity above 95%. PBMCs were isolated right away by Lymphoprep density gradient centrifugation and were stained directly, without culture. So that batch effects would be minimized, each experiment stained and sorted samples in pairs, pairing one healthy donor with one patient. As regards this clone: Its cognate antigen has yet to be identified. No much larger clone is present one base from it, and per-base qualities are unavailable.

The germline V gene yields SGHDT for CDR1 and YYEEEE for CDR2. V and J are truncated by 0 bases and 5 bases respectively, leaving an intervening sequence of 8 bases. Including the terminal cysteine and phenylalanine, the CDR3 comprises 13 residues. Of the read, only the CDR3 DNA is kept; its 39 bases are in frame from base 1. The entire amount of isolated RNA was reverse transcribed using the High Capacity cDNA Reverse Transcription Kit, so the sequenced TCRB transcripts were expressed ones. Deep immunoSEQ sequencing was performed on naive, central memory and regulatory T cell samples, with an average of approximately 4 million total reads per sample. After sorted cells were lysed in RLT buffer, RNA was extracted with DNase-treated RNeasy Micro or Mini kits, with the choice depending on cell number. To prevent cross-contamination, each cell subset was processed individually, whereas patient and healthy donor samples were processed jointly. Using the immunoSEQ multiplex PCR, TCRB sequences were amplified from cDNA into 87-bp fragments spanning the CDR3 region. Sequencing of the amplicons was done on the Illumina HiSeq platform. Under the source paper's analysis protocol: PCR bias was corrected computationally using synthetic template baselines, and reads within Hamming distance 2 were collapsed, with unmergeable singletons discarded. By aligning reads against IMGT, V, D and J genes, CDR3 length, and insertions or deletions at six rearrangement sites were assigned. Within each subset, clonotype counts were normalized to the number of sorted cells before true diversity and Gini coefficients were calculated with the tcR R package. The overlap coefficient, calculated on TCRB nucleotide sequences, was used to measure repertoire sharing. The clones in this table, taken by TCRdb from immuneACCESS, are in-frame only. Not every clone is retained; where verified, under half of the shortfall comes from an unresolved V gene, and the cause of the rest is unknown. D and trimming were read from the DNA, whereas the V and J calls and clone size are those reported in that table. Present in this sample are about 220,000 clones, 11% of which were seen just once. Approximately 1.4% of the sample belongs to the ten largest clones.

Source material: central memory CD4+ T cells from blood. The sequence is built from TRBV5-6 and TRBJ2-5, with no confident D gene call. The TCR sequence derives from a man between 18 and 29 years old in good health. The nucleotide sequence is TGTGCCAGCAGCTTGGGTAGTATCGAGACCCAGTACTTC. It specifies CASSLGSIETQYF.